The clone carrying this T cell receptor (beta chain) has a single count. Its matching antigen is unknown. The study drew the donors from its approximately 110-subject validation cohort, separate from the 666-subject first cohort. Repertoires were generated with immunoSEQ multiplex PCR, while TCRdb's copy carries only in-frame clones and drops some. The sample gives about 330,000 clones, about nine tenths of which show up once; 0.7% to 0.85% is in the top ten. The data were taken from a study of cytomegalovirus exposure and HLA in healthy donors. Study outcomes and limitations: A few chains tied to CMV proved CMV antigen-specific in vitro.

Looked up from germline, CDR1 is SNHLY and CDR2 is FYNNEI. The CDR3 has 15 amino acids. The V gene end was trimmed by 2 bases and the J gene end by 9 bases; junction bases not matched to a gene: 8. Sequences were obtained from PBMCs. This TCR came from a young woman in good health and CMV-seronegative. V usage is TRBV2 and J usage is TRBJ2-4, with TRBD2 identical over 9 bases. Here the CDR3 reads CASSESSGTFGIQYF. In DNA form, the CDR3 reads TGTGCCAGCAGTGAATCTAGCGGGACATTTGGCATTCAGTACTTC.